These T cell receptor beta chains were read from a single sample in a study of blood T cell repertoires in COVID-19. Profiling relied on immunoSEQ multiplex PCR, and the TCRdb table lists in-frame clones only, not all of them. The sample carries some 490,000 clones, approximately 90% recorded once. The sequencing sample was made of PBMCs or T cells enriched from blood (not recorded which). These receptors were collected from a woman aged 55-69 years who had recovered from COVID-19. The CDR3 runs from the conserved cysteine through the conserved F or W. D genes are given only for firm matches. The size field is filled for only some rows; it gives once, few, many or a size class.

.,.,TRBJ1-1,TRBV30,TGTGCCTGGAGCCCGCAGGGAAACACTGAAGCTTTCTTT,CAWSPQGNTEAFF
.,TRBD1,TRBJ2-7,TRBV12-5,TGTGCTAGTGCCCCGCTGACAGGGTTCCACGAGCAGTACTTC,CASAPLTGFHEQYF
.,TRBD1,TRBJ1-6,TRBV9,TGTGCCAGCAGCGTCGGACAGGGTGGTTCACCCCTCCACTTT,CASSVGQGGSPLHF
.,.,TRBJ2-4,TRBV18,TGTGCCAGCTCAACGACCCCAACAGGTTTAGCCAAAAACATTCAGTACTTC,CASSTTPTGLAKNIQYF
few,.,TRBJ1-2,TRBV29-1,TGCAGCGTTGGAAGGGGCACAAACTATGGCTACACCTTC,CSVGRGTNYGYTF
.,.,TRBJ1-5,TRBV21-1,TGTGCCAGCAGCAACTCGGGATCTAGACAGGGAATATTTAGCAATCAGCCCCAGCATTTT,CASSNSGSRQGIFSNQPQHF
.,TRBD1,TRBJ1-1,TRBV5-6,TGTGCCAGCAGCCCTGGGACAGCGGTTGAAGCTTTCTTT,CASSPGTAVEAFF
.,.,TRBJ2-4,TRBV27,TGTGCCAGCAGTAGGGGGGGGCTTTTAGCCAAAAACATTCAGTACTTC,CASSRGGLLAKNIQYF
.,TRBD1,TRBJ1-6,TRBV2,TGTGCCAGCAGAGGGACAGGGCTTCCTTCACCCCTCCACTTT,CASRGTGLPSPLHF
.,.,TRBJ2-5,TRBV18,TGTGCCAGCTCACTCCAATTCGAACGTGGCGAGACCCAGTACTTC,CASSLQFERGETQYF
few,TRBD2,TRBJ2-2,TRBV7-8,TGTGCCAGCAGCTTAGCGGGATATGGACTAGCGGGGGTTGCTGCCGGGGAGCTGTTTTTT,CASSLAGYGLAGVAAGELFF
few,TRBD1,TRBJ1-5,TRBV27,TGTGCCAGCAGTGACCGGACAGGGAATCAGCCCCAGCATTTT,CASSDRTGNQPQHF
once,.,TRBJ2-2,TRBV2,TGTGCCAGTCGGAGGGATGGGACCGGGGAGCTGTTTTTT,CASRRDGTGELFF
.,TRBD2,TRBJ2-3,TRBV7-9,TGTGCCAGCAGCTTCCGAACTAGCGGCACAGATACGCAGTATTTT,CASSFRTSGTDTQYF
.,TRBD2,TRBJ2-5,TRBV29-1,TGCAGCGCTACTAGCGGGCAAGAGACCCAGTACTTC,CSATSGQETQYF
.,TRBD2,TRBJ2-5,TRBV7-9,TGTGCCAGCAGCCCCCGACTAGCGGTCCCCCAAGAGACCCAGTACTTC,CASSPRLAVPQETQYF
.,.,TRBJ1-4,TRBV12-3/TRBV12-4,TGTGCCAGCAGTTTCTTGGGCGAAAAACTGTTTTTT,CASSFLGEKLFF
once,.,TRBJ1-5,TRBV5-5,TGTGCCAGCAGCCGAGGGCCGGATAATCAGCCCCAGCATTTT,CASSRGPDNQPQHF
once,.,TRBJ1-4,TRBV14,TGTGCCAGCAGCCAAGTCGGGTTTGCAACTAATGAAAAACTGTTTTTT,CASSQVGFATNEKLFF
once,TRBD1,TRBJ1-2,TRBV3-1/TRBV3-2,TGTGCCAGCAGCCTAGCCTCCGGGACAGGGGTCGGCTACACCTTC,CASSLASGTGVGYTF
.,.,TRBJ2-1,TRBV4-1,TGCGCCAGCAGCCCCCGAACGGCGGGCCCGTACAATGAGCAGTTCTTC,CASSPRTAGPYNEQFF
.,TRBD1,TRBJ1-1,TRBV6-6,TGTGCCAGCAGCGACAGGGAAGACTATGGGGCTTTCTTT,CASSDREDYGAFF
.,.,TRBJ1-2,TRBV5-1,TGCGCCAGCAGCTCCTCAGGGGCTTCATATGGCTACACCTTC,CASSSSGASYGYTF
.,TRBD1,TRBJ2-7,TRBV28,TGTGCCAGCAGTCCCGGACAGGGGGTTTACGAGCAGTACTTC,CASSPGQGVYEQYF
.,TRBD1,TRBJ1-2,TRBV19,TGTGCCAGTAGGACTGCCGGGACAGCCGTTCCCTATGGCTACACCTTC,CASRTAGTAVPYGYTF
.,.,TRBJ2-1,TRBV12-3/TRBV12-4,TGTGCCAGCAGGAAGGGGGGGCTAAGTGAGCAGTTCTTC,CASRKGGLSEQFF
.,TRBD1,TRBJ2-1,TRBV24-1,TGTGCCACCAGTAGGGCCGGGACAGGGTACAATGAGCAGTTCTTC,CATSRAGTGYNEQFF
.,TRBD1,TRBJ1-3,TRBV6-5,TGTGCCAGCAGTTACGGGACAGGGATCTCTGGAAACACCATATATTTT,CASSYGTGISGNTIYF
.,.,TRBJ2-5,TRBV3-1/TRBV3-2,TGTGCCAGCAGCCGCGGAGGAGTAGAGACCCAGTACTTC,CASSRGGVETQYF
few,TRBD1,TRBJ1-5,TRBV30,TGTGCCTGGAGTGGCGCCTTGGACAGGTACAATCAGCCCCAGCATTTT,CAWSGALDRYNQPQHF
.,TRBD1,TRBJ1-4,TRBV18,TGTGCCAGCTCATTTGACAGGGGAGATGAAAAACTGTTTTTT,CASSFDRGDEKLFF
.,.,TRBJ1-4,TRBV7-8,TGTGCCAGCAGCTTGGGGAACGTCGGGGCTAATGAAAAACTGTTTTTT,CASSLGNVGANEKLFF
once,.,TRBJ1-1,TRBV11-3,TGTGCCAGCAGCCCGGACAGTGAAGCTTTCTTT,CASSPDSEAFF
.,.,TRBJ1-1,TRBV24-1,TGTGCCACCAGTGATTCAGGGGTCGTCACTGAAGCTTTCTTT,CATSDSGVVTEAFF
.,TRBD1,TRBJ1-5,TRBV28,TGTGCCAGCAGTTTAGGACAGGGGGAATATAGCAATCAGCCCCAGCATTTT,CASSLGQGEYSNQPQHF
few,.,TRBJ1-1,TRBV19,TGTGCCAGTAGATCAACGGTGAACACTGAAGCTTTCTTT,CASRSTVNTEAFF
.,.,TRBJ2-1,TRBV24-1,TGTGCCACCAGTGAAGCGCAGGGGCCCCTCGATGAGCAGTTCTTC,CATSEAQGPLDEQFF
.,.,TRBJ1-4,TRBV24-1,TGTGCCACCAGTGATCCAAATGAAAAACTGTTTTTT,CATSDPNEKLFF
few,.,TRBJ2-2,TRBV29-1,TGCAGCGTTGAGGGCAGGACGAACACCGGGGAGCTGTTTTTT,CSVEGRTNTGELFF
.,TRBD1,TRBJ1-4,TRBV2,TGTGCCAGCAGTGTATACAGGGGAAGTGAAAAACTGTTTTTT,CASSVYRGSEKLFF
.,.,TRBJ2-6,TRBV11-3,TGTGCCAGCAGCTTAGCAGGGTCCGGGGCCAACGTCCTGACTTTC,CASSLAGSGANVLTF
.,.,TRBJ2-7,TRBV29-1,TGCAGCGCGTCCCCCGGACCGGGGGTGGGGGAGCAGTACTTC,CSASPGPGVGEQYF
.,TRBD1,TRBJ1-1,TRBV3-1/TRBV3-2,TGTGCCAGCAGACTCGGACAGGGAGGAGCTTTCTTT,CASRLGQGGAFF
.,TRBD1,TRBJ1-1,TRBV28,TGTGCCAGCAGTTCGGGACAGGGGGCTGAAGCTTTCTTT,CASSSGQGAEAFF
once,.,TRBJ1-1,TRBV5-1,TGCGCCAGCAGCTTGGCCTCTCTGAACACTGAAGCTTTCTTT,CASSLASLNTEAFF
.,TRBD2,TRBJ2-3,TRBV19,TGTGCCAGTAGTATCCTCGGGACTAGGGGGTCAGATACGCAGTATTTT,CASSILGTRGSDTQYF
.,.,TRBJ2-5,TRBV20-1,TGCAGTGCTAGAGATTTAGGGGCCCAGTACTTC,CSARDLGAQYF
.,TRBD2,TRBJ2-3,TRBV24-1,TGTGCCACCAGTGAGGGAGGACTAGCGTTTACGCAGTATTTT,CATSEGGLAFTQYF
once,.,TRBJ1-1,TRBV10-1,TGCGCCAGCAGTGGACAGCCGAACACTGAAGCTTTCTTT,CASSGQPNTEAFF